In its sample, the clone carrying this TCR beta chain was seen many times. The sample originates from a study of T-cell reconstitution after alpha-beta-depleted transplantation in children. The germline V gene has CDR1 SGHRS and CDR2 YFSETQ. Trimming took off 5 bases at V and 0 bases at J, with 11 bases between the two ends. The CDR3 covers 15 residues. Preparing the TCRbeta library involved the use of unique molecular identifiers. TCRdb analysed the PCR reads with MiXCR anew, one entry per CDR3 protein. Counted here are about 200,000 distinct CDR3 sequences, 13% to 15% occurring once; the ten biggest clones make up under 15%.

This receptor was obtained from a human donor who donated a stem cell graft to a child with acute lymphoblastic leukemia. The genes are TRBV5-1 and TRBJ1-4; D is unclear. The source was PBMCs from the stem cell graft donor, collected from the stem cell graft. The CDR3 here is CASRGYGATNEKLFF. CDR3 sequence (DNA): TGCGCCAGCAGGGGGTACGGTGCAACTAATGAAAAACTGTTTTTT.